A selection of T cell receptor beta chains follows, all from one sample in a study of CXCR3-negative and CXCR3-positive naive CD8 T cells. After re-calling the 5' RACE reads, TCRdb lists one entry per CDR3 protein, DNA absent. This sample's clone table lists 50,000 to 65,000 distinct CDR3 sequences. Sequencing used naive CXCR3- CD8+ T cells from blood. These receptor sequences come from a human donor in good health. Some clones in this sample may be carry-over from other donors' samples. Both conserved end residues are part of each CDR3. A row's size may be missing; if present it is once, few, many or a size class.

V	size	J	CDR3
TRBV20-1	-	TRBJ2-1	CSARSYRSYNEQFF
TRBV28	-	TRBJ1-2	CASILTSLPGQGFYGYTF
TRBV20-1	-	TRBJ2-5	CSARGGARQETQYF
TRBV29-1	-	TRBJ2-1	CSGAGGSYNEQFF
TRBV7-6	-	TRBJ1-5	CASSPDRENQPQHF
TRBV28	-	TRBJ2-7	CASSRGVNLYEQYF
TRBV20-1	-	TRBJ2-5	CSARAVSVETQYF
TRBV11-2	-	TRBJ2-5	CASSLGQGETQYF
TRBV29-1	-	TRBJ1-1	CSVDPRAGGYTEAFF
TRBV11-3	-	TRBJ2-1	CASSLDKGGGRGSSYNEQFF
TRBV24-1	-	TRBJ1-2	CATSDRTGLTYGYTF
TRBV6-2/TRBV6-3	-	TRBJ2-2	CASSPRLNTGELFF
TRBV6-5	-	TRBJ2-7	CASSQAEGTYEQYF
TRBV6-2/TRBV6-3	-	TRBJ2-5	CASSYSTGTQETQYF
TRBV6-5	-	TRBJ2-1	CASSYSSQAEEQFF
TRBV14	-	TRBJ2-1	CASSPVDGALSNEQFF
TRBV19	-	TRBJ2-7	CASSISGGYHEQYF
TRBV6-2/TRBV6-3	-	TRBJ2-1	CASSYPRDEQFF
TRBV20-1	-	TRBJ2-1	CSASQELGEQFF
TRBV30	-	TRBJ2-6	CAWSVPGANVLTF
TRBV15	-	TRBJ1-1	CATSPGGDFEAFF
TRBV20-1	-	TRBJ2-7	CSAIQGDEQYF
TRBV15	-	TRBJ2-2	CATSSMGGLATHGTGELFF
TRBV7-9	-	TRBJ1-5	CASSHGTDSNQPQHF
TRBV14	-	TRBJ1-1	CASSPGHPEAFF
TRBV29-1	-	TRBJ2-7	CSVGGALSEQYF
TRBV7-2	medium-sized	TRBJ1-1	CASSITTGGTEAFF
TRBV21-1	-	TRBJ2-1	CASSKRVGYNEQFF
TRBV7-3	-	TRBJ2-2	CASSLLAGGDLNTGELFF
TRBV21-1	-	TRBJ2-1	CASSKAHLAGDWNEQFF
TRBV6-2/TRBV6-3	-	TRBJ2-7	CASSYITYEQYF
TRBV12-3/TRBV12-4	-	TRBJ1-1	CASSPGTGSMNTEAFF
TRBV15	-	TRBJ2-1	CATTDTSSYNEQFF
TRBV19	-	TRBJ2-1	CASSIGWLSYNEQFF
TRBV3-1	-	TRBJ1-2	CASSQGPPGRDGYTF
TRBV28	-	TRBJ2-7	CASSFRDRGQSEQYF
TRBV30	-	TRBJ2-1	CAWSEEQSSYNEQFF
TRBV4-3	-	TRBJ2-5	CASSQDVAVQETQYF
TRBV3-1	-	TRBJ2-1	CASSQDPLANYNEQFF
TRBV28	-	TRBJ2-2	CLQVNTGELFF
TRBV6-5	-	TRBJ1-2	CASTPSMGGEYGYTF
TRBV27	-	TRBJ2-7	CASSRIGETYEQYF
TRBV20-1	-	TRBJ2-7	CSAGTGQEQYF
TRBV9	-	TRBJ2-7	CASSASGRGYEQYF
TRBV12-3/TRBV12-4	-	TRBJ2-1	CASSFAALGDEQFF
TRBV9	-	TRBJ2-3	CASSVDGEGVADTQYF
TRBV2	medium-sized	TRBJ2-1	CASSGTSYNEQFF
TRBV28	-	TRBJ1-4	CASSPGQGVPATNEKLFF
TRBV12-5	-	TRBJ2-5	CASGLVGRGVGETQYF
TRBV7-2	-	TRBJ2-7	CASSPPSHEQYF
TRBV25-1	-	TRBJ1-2	CASSWGVRGYTF
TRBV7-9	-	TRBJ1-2	CASSPGVSGQEANYGYTF
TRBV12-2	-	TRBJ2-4	CASRLTPGAIENIQYF
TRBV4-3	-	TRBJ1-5	CASSQDWGSNQPQHF
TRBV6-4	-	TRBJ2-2	CASSDFGGRGTGELFF
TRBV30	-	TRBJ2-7	CAWSPGIYSYEQYF